This T cell receptor (beta chain) derives from a study of OX40 agonist ivuxolimab in advanced cancers. Study overall: Partial responses were recorded for three patients, including one with hepatocellular carcinoma and two with cutaneous melanoma.

Study findings and constraints: Both CD4+ and CD8+ T cell populations in blood had undergone clonal expansion by week 6 at 0.1 to 3.0 mg/kg.

TCRdb's table, derived via immunoSEQ multiplex PCR, lists solely in-frame clones and lacks some. The table includes 60,000 to 65,000 clones, around 84% detected once. This CDR3 is 15 amino acids long. CDR1 is LNHDA and CDR2 is SQIVND in the germline V gene (reference sequence). The trim removed 7 bases at V and 0 bases at J, leaving 6 bases unmatched. Notes on this clone: Antigen specificity is unknown.

The sample was CD4+ or CD8+ T cells sorted from blood, taken in a trial of the OX40 agonist ivuxolimab. The genes are TRBV19 and TRBJ1-5; 7 nucleotides align to TRBD1. This sequence originates from an adult with an advanced solid tumor such as melanoma, head and neck, liver or kidney cancer. The CDR3 protein is CASTGTDYSNQPQHF. CDR3 nucleotide sequence: TGTGCCAGTACCGGGACAGACTATAGCAATCAGCCCCAGCATTTT. The full variable domain, with the rest looked up from reference TRBV19 and TRBJ1-5, is DGGITQSPKYLFRKEGQNVTLSCEQNLNHDAMYWYRQDPGQGLRLIYYSQIVNDFQKGDIAEGYSVSREKKESFPLTVTSAQKNPTAFYLCASTGTDYSNQPQHFGDGTRLSIL.